This T cell receptor (beta chain) came from a study of cytomegalovirus exposure and HLA in healthy donors. The CDR3 has 16 amino acids. V was pared by 4 bases and J by 6 bases, with 13 bases of the junction left unmatched. Germline CDR1 reads SGHRS; CDR2 reads YFSETQ. The repertoire was sequenced with immunoSEQ multiplex PCR; TCRdb's copy has only in-frame clones and lacks some. The profile covers around 94,000 clones, with just under 95% appearing a single time and 0.85% to 0.95% taken by the ten largest. As to this clone: Antigen unknown.

Study observations and caveats: Rare TCR sequences dominated, though some public TCRs recurred in many donors. Within the 130 or so validation repertoires, first-cohort TCR clusters tended to co-occur, according to a later analysis. The authors listed 150 to 200 TCR beta chains as cytomegalovirus-associated.

The rearrangement uses TRBV5-1 and TRBJ2-5; 9 bases are shared with TRBD1. This TCR was sampled from a woman between 18 and 29 years old in good health and CMV-seronegative. Specimen: PBMCs. In nucleotides, the CDR3 is TGCGCCAGCAGCCCGGGGACAGGGCTCCGGGGACAGACCCAGTACTTC. Translating gives CASSPGTGLRGQTQYF.